What follows describes a single TCR beta chain. The data were obtained in a study of T cells in tuberculosis. Study-wide background: Sequenced TCRs come from CD1B-GMM tetramer-binding T cells. Whole-study findings and limits: Low-affinity CD1B-GMM tetramer-binding T cells may have been missed.

After thawing and overnight rest, PBMC were stained with GMM-loaded CD1B tetramer, viability dye and anti-CD3 for sorting. The lipid loaded on the CD1B tetramers was C32 glucose monomycolate from Rhodococcus equi. Tetramer-negative cells, 75,000 to 100,000 per donor, were also sorted. No alpha-beta pairing information exists for these sequences. Profiled with immunoSEQ multiplex PCR; TCRdb holds only in-frame clones, not every one. This table holds about 58,000 clones, approximately 86% found once. This CDR3 region has 15 residues. Per germline, CDR1 MNHEY and CDR2 SVGAGI. Trimming cost V 6 bases and J 4 bases; bases outside gene matches: 8.

The rearrangement uses TRBV6-5 and TRBJ1-5, with TRBD1 identical over 8 bases. Sequences were obtained from CD1b-GMM tetramer-negative cells sorted from PBMCs. The TCR comes from an adult woman with latent tuberculosis. CDR3 bases: TGTGCCAGCAGCCGAATGACAGGGGCTAATCAGCCCCAGCATTTT. It translates to CASSRMTGANQPQHF.